This T cell receptor (beta chain) was found in a study of cytomegalovirus exposure and HLA in healthy donors. Vbeta (60) and Jbeta (13) primers were used in the PCR. Sequencing used immunoSEQ multiplex PCR; TCRdb keeps in-frame clones, though not all of them. The sample includes around 100,000 clones, about 79% of them seen just once. V shed 7 bases and J shed 7 bases, with 16 bases lying between them. This CDR3 has 13 residues. The germline V gene has CDR1 LNHDA and CDR2 SQIVND (reference sequence). The specimen was PBMCs. The chain combines TRBV19 with TRBJ1-2; no clear D. The clonotype originates from a woman aged 18 to 35 in good health and CMV-seronegative. The CDR3 loop reads CASTTDDGSGYTF. The CDR3 DNA reads TGTGCCAGTACCACTGATGATGGGAGTGGCTACACCTTC.